The rows below give T cell receptor beta chains drawn from one sample of a study of T cells of healthy individuals. TCRdb ran MiXCR on the 5' RACE reads and lists one entry per CDR3 protein. The sample lists more than 85,000 distinct CDR3 sequences, 17% occurring once. The receptors come from a human donor in good health. Both conserved end residues are part of each CDR3. The order of the fields is J gene, V gene, D gene, CDR3 protein. D genes are given only for firm matches.

TRBJ1-2 TRBV4-3 . CASSQDWRGAGYTF
TRBJ2-1 TRBV4-3 . CASSQESMGYNEQFF
TRBJ2-3 TRBV29-1 . CSVEDPRTDTQYF
TRBJ2-5 TRBV10-2 . CATAMGETQYF
TRBJ2-1 TRBV4-1 . CASSQGGEQFF
TRBJ2-7 TRBV20-1 . CSAKQGGGEQYF
TRBJ1-1 TRBV28 TRBD1 CASSPGTGGSNTEAFF
TRBJ2-2 TRBV6-4 . CASSEGQDTGELFF
TRBJ2-3 TRBV30 . CAWSVLGGVGDTQYF
TRBJ2-3 TRBV28 TRBD2 CASQTSEVLEGQYF